These 21 T cell receptor beta chains came from one sample sequenced in a study of T cell changes during pregnancy in multiple sclerosis. TCRdb keeps only in-frame clones here, not all; method: immunoSEQ multiplex PCR. Found here are about 67,000 clones, about 88% of them singletons; the top ten hold around 2.3%. The specimen comprised peripheral blood, sampled in the first trimester of pregnancy. Every receptor here comes from a female donor with multiple sclerosis, enrolled in a pregnancy study.

The gene calls are TRBV7-3 and TRBJ2-3; 12 bases agree with TRBD2. Germline assignment: CDR1 SGHTA and CDR2 FQGTGA. V was pared by 5 bases and J by 1 base, with 4 bases of the junction left unmatched. The CDR3 is 16 residues long. The CDR3 region is CASSARLAGGTDTQYF. The CDR3 nucleotides read TGTGCCAGCAGCGCCCGACTAGCGGGGGGCACAGATACGCAGTATTTT.

The gene calls are TRBV9 and TRBJ2-1; 9 bases match TRBD2. With 4 bases clipped from V and 2 bases from J, the junction kept 13 bases outside the gene matches. The CDR3 has 18 residues. Germline V lookup: CDR1 SGDLS, CDR2 YYNGEE. The CDR3 spells CASSPLTPSSGTYNEQFF. Here the CDR3 DNA reads TGTGCCAGCAGCCCACTGACACCTTCTAGCGGGACCTACAATGAGCAGTTCTTC.

V is TRBV5-3 and J is TRBJ1-6; a weak D match, TRBD1 (5 bases). Being an ORF, TRBV5-3 has a function that is uncertain. The germline V and J ends were trimmed by 5 bases and 9 bases, with 18 bases remaining between them. The CDR3 extends over 15 amino acids. CDR3 region: CARRHRGENGSPLHF. CDR3 DNA: TGTGCCAGAAGACACCGGGGGGAGAACGGTTCACCCCTCCACTTT.

The rearrangement links TRBV27 to TRBJ1-5, with D uncertain. The CDR3 is 13 residues long. Germline lookup yields CDR1 MNHEY and CDR2 SMNVEV (reference sequence). Trimming removed 4 bases at V and 5 bases at J, with 9 bases between. As DNA, the CDR3 is TGTGCCAGCAGTTCCTACCCTTATCAGCCCCAGCATTTT. As protein: CASSSYPYQPQHF.

V is TRBV5-1 and J is TRBJ2-5, with D tentatively TRBD2 (5 bases). V lost 7 bases to trimming and J lost 4 bases, with 14 bases between them. Germline V lookup: CDR1 SGHRS, CDR2 YFSETQ. This CDR3 contains 13 residues. For the CDR3, the DNA is TGCGCCAGCCGCCCGGGGAGTACAGAGACCCAGTACTTC. It translates to CASRPGSTETQYF.

This chain uses TRBV19 with TRBJ2-2, with 9 bases fitting TRBD1. Unmatched junction bases numbered 3, after V lost 6 bases and J lost 4 bases. CDR1 is LNHDA, CDR2 SQIVND, per germline (reference sequence). The CDR3 runs to 14 residues. CDR3 coding DNA: TGTGCCAGTAGGGACAGGGGTCGCACCGGGGAGCTGTTTTTT. Translation: CASRDRGRTGELFF.

The chain employs TRBV4-2 and TRBJ2-7; 10 bases are a match to TRBD2. Germline V gene lookup returns CDR1 LGHNA and CDR2 YNFKEQ. The ends lost 1 base at V and 2 bases at J; junction bases unmatched: 2. The CDR3 covers 15 residues. The CDR3: CASSQGTSGTYEQYF. For the CDR3, the DNA is TGTGCCAGCAGCCAAGGGACTAGCGGCACCTACGAGCAGTACTTC.

This chain links TRBV6-1 with TRBJ2-3; TRBD1 might be the D (5 bases). CDR1 and CDR2 (germline): MNHNS, SASEGT. This CDR3 spans 15 amino acids. V lost 0 bases, J lost 5 bases, and 12 bases lay in between. CDR3 nucleotide sequence: TGTGCCAGCAGTGAAGCACAGGATTTAGTAGATACGCAGTATTTT. Its protein is CASSEAQDLVDTQYF.

This chain joins TRBV30 and TRBJ1-3, with D perhaps matching TRBD1 (5 bases). This CDR3 region has 14 residues. The germline V and J ends were trimmed by 3 bases and 3 bases, with 12 bases remaining between them. CDR1 and CDR2 (germline): GTSNPN, SVGIG (reference sequence). CDR3 DNA: TGTGCCTGGAGCACAGGCCCATATGGAAACACCATATATTTT. Residues: CAWSTGPYGNTIYF.

The chain links TRBV6-5 to TRBJ2-7; maybe TRBD2 (6 bases). The V end lost 0 bases, the J end lost 4 bases, and 13 bases lay between the germline ends. This CDR3 is 15 amino acids long. Germline CDR1 reads MNHEY; CDR2 reads SVGAGI. This CDR3 reads CASSYSGDSRYEQYF. DNA of the CDR3: TGTGCCAGCAGTTACTCCGGGGACTCTCGTTACGAGCAGTACTTC.

The chain has TRBV5-1 and TRBJ1-5, with D unresolved. This CDR3 is built from 15 residues. V lost 0 bases, J lost 1 base, and 8 bases lay in between. The V gene's germline CDR1 is SGHRS and CDR2 YFSETQ. The CDR3 bases are TGCGCCAGCAGCTTGGGGTCTGCGAGCAATCAGCCCCAGCATTTT. Translated, it gives CASSLGSASNQPQHF.

The chain couples TRBV19 to TRBJ2-3, with a tentative D call TRBD1 (6 bases). The CDR3 sequence is 14 residues long. The V end was cut by 7 bases, the J end by 2 bases, with 13 bases between. The V gene's germline CDR1 is LNHDA and CDR2 SQIVND (reference sequence). The CDR3 is CASNPGQSTDTQYF. The CDR3 DNA sequence: TGTGCCAGTAACCCCGGACAGTCCACAGATACGCAGTATTTT. The whole variable domain, filled in from reference TRBV19 and TRBJ2-3, reads DGGITQSPKYLFRKEGQNVTLSCEQNLNHDAMYWYRQDPGQGLRLIYYSQIVNDFQKGDIAEGYSVSREKKESFPLTVTSAQKNPTAFYLCASNPGQSTDTQYFGPGTRLTVL.

V is TRBV6-5 and J is TRBJ1-1; 11 bases agree with TRBD1. The length of the CDR3 is 16 residues. After removal of 2 bases from V and 2 bases from J, the junction contained 4 bases not matched to a gene. The germline V gene has CDR1 MNHEY and CDR2 SVGAGI. The CDR3 region is CASSYSGTGGNTEAFF. DNA of the CDR3: TGTGCCAGCAGTTACAGCGGGACAGGGGGAAACACTGAAGCTTTCTTT.

The chain recombines TRBV4-3 with TRBJ2-1; possible D gene TRBD2, 5 bases. V was cut by 1 base and J by 9 bases, with 19 bases left in between. The CDR3 has 16 residues. CDR1 and CDR2 (germline): LGHNA, YSLEER. CDR3 sequence: CASSQVITSLYLEQFF. The CDR3 region has the DNA TGCGCCAGCAGCCAAGTAATTACTAGTCTTTACCTTGAGCAGTTCTTC.

The chain combines TRBV10-3 with TRBJ1-2; D is undetermined. Trimming left V 3 bases short and J 2 bases short, with 7 bases between. From germline, CDR1 is ENHRY and CDR2 SYGVKD. This CDR3 has 13 residues. The CDR3 spells CAISDSQNYGYTF. CDR3 nucleotide sequence: TGTGCCATCAGTGATTCCCAGAACTATGGCTACACCTTC.

The chain combines TRBV7-9 with TRBJ2-3; D remains unclear. From germline, CDR1 is SEHNR and CDR2 FQNEAQ (reference sequence). Trimming shortened V by 5 bases and J by 1 base, and 10 bases separated the two germline ends. This CDR3 has 14 residues. The CDR3 sequence: CASSATQGTDTQYF. CDR3 coding DNA: TGTGCCAGCAGCGCAACGCAGGGCACAGATACGCAGTATTTT. Together with reference TRBV7-9 and TRBJ2-3, the CDR3 gives the full variable domain: DTGVSQNPRHKITKRGQNVTFRCDPISEHNRLYWYRQTLGQGPEFLTYFQNEAQLEKSRLLSDRFSAERPKGSFSTLEIQRTEQGDSAMYLCASSATQGTDTQYFGPGTRLTVL.

This clone was picked up one time. J is TRBJ1-3 and V is TRBV25-1; 9 nucleotides agree with TRBD1. The CDR3 is 13 amino acids. Germline V gives CDR1 MGHDK, CDR2 SYGVNS. V shed 9 bases, J shed 3 bases, and the junction held 3 bases outside the gene matches. DNA of the CDR3: TGTGCCAGTGCGACAGGGGGTGGAAACACCATATATTTT. Translating gives CASATGGGNTIYF.

Written as DNA, the CDR3 is TGCGCCAGCAGCCTCCGGGACAGATATGGCTACACCTTC. This encodes CASSLRDRYGYTF. The V call is TRBV5-1, the J call TRBJ1-2; 7 nucleotides align to TRBD1. The CDR3 spans 13 residues. Trimming at V came to 4 bases and at J to 5 bases, leaving 5 bases not matched to a gene. Per the germline V gene, CDR1 is SGHRS and CDR2 is YFSETQ.

The gene calls are TRBV12-5 and TRBJ2-3; 8 positions match TRBD2. Germline-derived CDR1 and CDR2 are LGHNT and FRNRAP. The CDR3 has 17 residues. J was trimmed by 2 bases and V by 3 bases; bases with no gene match: 10. CDR3: CASGFIAGPGLTDTQYF. The CDR3 DNA follows: TGTGCTAGTGGTTTCATAGCGGGGCCTGGGCTCACAGATACGCAGTATTTT.

The chain carries TRBV20-1 and TRBJ1-1, with a possible D match to TRBD1 (5 bases). This CDR3 is built from 11 residues. With 5 bases removed from V and 5 bases from J, the gap between germline ends came to 9 bases. The V gene's germline CDR1 is DFQATT and CDR2 SNEGSKA (reference sequence). This CDR3 reads CSASRVTEAFF. CDR3 coding DNA: TGCAGTGCTTCCAGGGTAACTGAAGCTTTCTTT.

The genes are TRBV6-1 and TRBJ2-1, with a weak D call TRBD2 (6 bases). Trimming took 2 bases from V and 10 from J, leaving 15 bases between them. The CDR3 is made up of 14 amino acids. Per germline, CDR1 MNHNS and CDR2 SASEGT. CDR3 DNA sequence: TGTGCCAGCAGTGAAATGCAGGTTGCGGGGGAGCAGTTCTTC. Translation gives CASSEMQVAGEQFF.